The 5 T cell receptor beta chains in this list originate from one sample, sequenced in a study of technical replicates of blood from a few donors. Produced via immunoSEQ multiplex PCR; TCRdb's table is partial and in-frame only. The data hold about 14,000 clones, with 70% to 80% observed a single time. The sample consisted of PBMCs. The origin of the receptors is a human donor in good health.

The chain recombines TRBV25-1 with TRBJ2-5; the D gene is possibly TRBD2 (5 bases). Trimming left V 5 bases short and J 5 bases short, with 21 bases between. The CDR3 is 16 residues long. The V gene's germline CDR1 is MGHDK and CDR2 SYGVNS. The CDR3 is CASSNPERASWETQYF. CDR3 bases: TGTGCCAGCAGTAACCCAGAGAGGGCTTCATGGGAGACCCAGTACTTC.

The V gene is TRBV6-6, the J gene TRBJ2-2, with 9 bases fitting TRBD2. V lost 0 bases and J lost 4; bases outside the gene matches: 0. Germline V CDR1 and CDR2: MNHNY, SVGAGI (reference sequence). This CDR3 spans 15 amino acids. The CDR3 nucleotides read TGTGCCAGCAGTTACTCGCGGGAGGGCACCGGGGAGCTGTTTTTT. Translation gives CASSYSREGTGELFF.

The chain links TRBV7-8 to TRBJ2-5; the D is unclear. V was clipped by 5 bases and J by 5 bases, with 18 bases between them. This CDR3 has 15 residues. Germline V gene data show CDR1 as SGHVS and CDR2 as FQNEAQ. The CDR3 here is CASSEAWSLGETQYF. The DNA of the CDR3 is TGTGCCAGCAGCGAGGCCTGGTCCCTTGGGGAGACCCAGTACTTC.

This clone was seen only once. The chain joins TRBV27 to TRBJ1-2; tentative D call: TRBD1 (5 bases). The V end lost 4 bases, the J end lost 0 bases, and 18 bases lay between the germline ends. This CDR3 has 17 amino acids. CDR1 MNHEY and CDR2 SMNVEV come from the germline V gene (reference sequence). DNA for the CDR3: TGTGCCAGCAGTTACTCTCCCGGACAAATAGCTAACTATGGCTACACCTTC. Amino acids: CASSYSPGQIANYGYTF.

The chain combines TRBV4-2 with TRBJ2-5, with D maybe TRBD2 (5 bases). Germline V gene sequence: CDR1 LGHNA, CDR2 YNFKEQ. CDR3 size: 14 residues. Trimming took 3 bases from V and 0 from J, leaving 8 bases between them. CDR3 DNA: TGTGCCAGCAGCCAGTCGGACTACCAAGAGACCCAGTACTTC. Its protein product is CASSQSDYQETQYF.